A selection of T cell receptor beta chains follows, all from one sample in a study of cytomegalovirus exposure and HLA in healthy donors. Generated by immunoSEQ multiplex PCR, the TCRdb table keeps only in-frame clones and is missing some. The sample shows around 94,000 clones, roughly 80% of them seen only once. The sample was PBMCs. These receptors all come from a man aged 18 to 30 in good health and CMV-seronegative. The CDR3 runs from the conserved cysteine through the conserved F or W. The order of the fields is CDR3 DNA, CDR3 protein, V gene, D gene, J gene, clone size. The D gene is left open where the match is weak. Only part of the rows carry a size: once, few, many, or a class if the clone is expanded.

CDR3 DNA: TGTGCCATCAGTGAGTCGAGAGAGACCCAGTACTTC
CDR3 protein: CAISESRETQYF
V gene: TRBV10-3
D gene: NA
J gene: TRBJ2-5
clone size: NA

CDR3 DNA: TGTGCCAGCAGACGGACTAGCGCGCAAGAGACCCAGTACTTC
CDR3 protein: CASRRTSAQETQYF
V gene: TRBV7-9
D gene: TRBD2
J gene: TRBJ2-5
clone size: NA

CDR3 DNA: TGTGCCAGCAGCTACGGGACAGGGAAGAGGGAGCAGTACTTC
CDR3 protein: CASSYGTGKREQYF
V gene: TRBV6-1
D gene: TRBD1
J gene: TRBJ2-5
clone size: NA

CDR3 DNA: TGTGCCATCAGTTCAGGGACACAGGAAAAACTGTTTTTT
CDR3 protein: CAISSGTQEKLFF
V gene: TRBV10-3
D gene: NA
J gene: TRBJ1-4
clone size: few

CDR3 DNA: TGTGCCAGCTCACCTGTTCAGGGAAGTCAGCCCCAGCATTTT
CDR3 protein: CASSPVQGSQPQHF
V gene: TRBV18
D gene: NA
J gene: TRBJ1-5
clone size: NA

CDR3 DNA: TGTGCCAGCAGCGTCCCCGGGACAGGGGGCTTCGAGCAGTACTTC
CDR3 protein: CASSVPGTGGFEQYF
V gene: TRBV28
D gene: TRBD1
J gene: TRBJ2-7
clone size: NA

CDR3 DNA: TGTGCCAGCAGACTAGCGGGAGGGAATGAGCAGTTCTTC
CDR3 protein: CASRLAGGNEQFF
V gene: TRBV6-5
D gene: TRBD2
J gene: TRBJ2-1
clone size: NA

CDR3 DNA: TGTGCCACTGTGGGACAGGACAACTATGGCTACACCTTC
CDR3 protein: CATVGQDNYGYTF
V gene: TRBV2
D gene: TRBD1
J gene: TRBJ1-2
clone size: once

CDR3 DNA: TGTGCCAGCAGTGAAGAACGCGGGAGTAACACAGATACGCAGTATTTT
CDR3 protein: CASSEERGSNTDTQYF
V gene: TRBV6-1
D gene: TRBD2
J gene: TRBJ2-3
clone size: once

CDR3 DNA: TGTGCCAGCACCACCAGGGGGCCAGGAAACACCATATATTTT
CDR3 protein: CASTTRGPGNTIYF
V gene: TRBV28
D gene: TRBD1
J gene: TRBJ1-3
clone size: NA

CDR3 DNA: TGCGCCAGCAGCCAAGGGACAGGGTCTCAGCCCCAGCATTTT
CDR3 protein: CASSQGTGSQPQHF
V gene: TRBV4-1
D gene: TRBD1
J gene: TRBJ1-5
clone size: NA

CDR3 DNA: TGCGCCAGCGGGCAGGGAGAGACCCAGTACTTC
CDR3 protein: CASGQGETQYF
V gene: TRBV5-1
D gene: NA
J gene: TRBJ2-5
clone size: NA

CDR3 DNA: TGTGCCAGCAGCGGCTACAGAGAGGACAGTGATAACTATGGCTACACCTTC
CDR3 protein: CASSGYREDSDNYGYTF
V gene: TRBV7-8
D gene: NA
J gene: TRBJ1-2
clone size: NA

CDR3 DNA: TGTGCCAGCAGAACCGGGACTAGCTATGAGCAGTTCTTC
CDR3 protein: CASRTGTSYEQFF
V gene: TRBV6-5
D gene: TRBD2
J gene: TRBJ2-1
clone size: NA

CDR3 DNA: TGCGCCAGCAGCTTTTACCCAATGACAGCTGCGAACACCGGGGAGCTGTTTTTT
CDR3 protein: CASSFYPMTAANTGELFF
V gene: TRBV5-1
D gene: NA
J gene: TRBJ2-2
clone size: NA

CDR3 DNA: TGTGCCAGCAGTGCGGGAGAGGGTTTGGGAGAGCAGTACTTC
CDR3 protein: CASSAGEGLGEQYF
V gene: TRBV9
D gene: TRBD2
J gene: TRBJ2-7
clone size: NA

CDR3 DNA: TGTGCCAGCAGTTTCCAGGCAGGGGGCTCCTACGAGCAGTACTTC
CDR3 protein: CASSFQAGGSYEQYF
V gene: TRBV27
D gene: TRBD1
J gene: TRBJ2-7
clone size: NA

CDR3 DNA: TGTGCCAGCGGGGAGGGAGTAGGCCAGCCCCAGCATTTT
CDR3 protein: CASGEGVGQPQHF
V gene: TRBV6-5
D gene: NA
J gene: TRBJ1-5
clone size: NA

CDR3 DNA: TGCAGCGTTACTACTGGGAACACCATATATTTT
CDR3 protein: CSVTTGNTIYF
V gene: TRBV29-1
D gene: NA
J gene: TRBJ1-3
clone size: NA

CDR3 DNA: TGTGCCAGCAGGGCACCGGGGTATGGCTACACCTTC
CDR3 protein: CASRAPGYGYTF
V gene: TRBV27
D gene: NA
J gene: TRBJ1-2
clone size: NA

CDR3 DNA: TGTGCCAGCAGCCCCCGTGACAGCCTATACGAGCAGTACTTC
CDR3 protein: CASSPRDSLYEQYF
V gene: TRBV7-6
D gene: NA
J gene: TRBJ2-7
clone size: NA

CDR3 DNA: TGTGCCAGCAGCTTAGAAGTATCAGGGGGGACCGGGGAGCTGTTTTTT
CDR3 protein: CASSLEVSGGTGELFF
V gene: TRBV7-6
D gene: NA
J gene: TRBJ2-2
clone size: NA

CDR3 DNA: TGTGCCAGCAGCGTAAGAGCGGGAGTCTACAATGAGCAGTTCTTC
CDR3 protein: CASSVRAGVYNEQFF
V gene: TRBV9
D gene: TRBD2
J gene: TRBJ2-1
clone size: NA

CDR3 DNA: TGTGCCAGCTCACCAGTTTCTGCAACTAATGAAAAACTGTTTTTT
CDR3 protein: CASSPVSATNEKLFF
V gene: TRBV18
D gene: NA
J gene: TRBJ1-4
clone size: NA

CDR3 DNA: TGTGCCAGTCAGGTTCCTTCTGATTATGGCTACACCTTC
CDR3 protein: CASQVPSDYGYTF
V gene: TRBV28
D gene: NA
J gene: TRBJ1-2
clone size: few

CDR3 DNA: TGTGCCAGCGTAGAGCGGGAGCGTACCACCGGGGAGCTGTTTTTT
CDR3 protein: CASVERERTTGELFF
V gene: TRBV28
D gene: TRBD2
J gene: TRBJ2-2
clone size: few

CDR3 DNA: TGCAGCGTTAGGGCCAGCGGGAACACTGAAGCTTTCTTT
CDR3 protein: CSVRASGNTEAFF
V gene: TRBV29-1
D gene: NA
J gene: TRBJ1-1
clone size: NA